Here is one TCR beta chain with its context. Its matching antigen is unknown. This sample stems from a study of cytomegalovirus exposure and HLA in healthy donors. Study-level background: Within an early data release were 80 million to 90 million unique TCRs drawn from HLA-typed donors. Membership in the Caucasian-associated ancestry cluster was found for around four fifths of roughly 400 genotyped donors. General study points: An analysis that came later showed most CMV-associated TCR beta chains appearing HLA-restricted. Later analysis associated a missense DCLRE1C variant with TCR beta V- and J-gene trimming.

The PCR was carried out with 60 Vbeta primers and 13 Jbeta primers. The assay was immunoSEQ multiplex PCR, and TCRdb's table has in-frame clones only and misses some. The table lists roughly 98,000 clones, about 81% of them singletons. This CDR3 has 15 residues. With 0 bases removed from V and 3 bases from J, the gap between germline ends came to 11 bases. Looked up from germline, CDR1 is LGHNA and CDR2 is YSLEER. This chain links TRBV4-3 with TRBJ1-2, with a weak D call TRBD1 (6 bases). Sequenced material: PBMCs. This clonotype originated in a man aged 35 to 55 in good health and CMV-seronegative. The CDR3 DNA follows: TGCGCCAGCAGCCAAGATATCAGGGGTGACTATGGCTACACCTTC. This sequence encodes CASSQDIRGDYGYTF.